These T cell receptor beta chains were read from a single sample in a study of PD-1 blockade in mismatch repair-deficient tumors. Libraries were prepared by immunoSEQ multiplex PCR; TCRdb keeps only in-frame clonotypes and omits some of them. The sample lists some 130,000 clones; 85% to 90% were seen once. Sample: peripheral blood, taken about 17 months after starting pembrolizumab. These receptors all stem from an adult with mismatch repair-deficient cancer. Both conserved end residues are part of each CDR3.

v_call cdr3_aa
TRBV5-4 CASSDRDGLSYEQYF
TRBV5-1 CASSPRGWYGYTF
TRBV4-3 CASSLGTGKAGANVLTF
TRBV5-8 CASSLVTGSSQPQHF
TRBV13 CATHPPSGNTEAFF
TRBV7-2 CASSFPNSPLHF
TRBV5-4 CASSLGAVTKETQYF
TRBV7-2 CASSFRLVGEQFF
TRBV11-2 CASSLQGNAETQYF
TRBV27 CASSSLSDRVVGELFF
TRBV30 CAWRPQGRGTEAFF
TRBV5-1 CASSVLTSASSYEQYF
TRBV19 CASLGATNEKLFF
TRBV5-8 CASSPPARTIGDTQYF
TRBV2 CASIRIARTQETQYF
TRBV6-1 CASSESSGRGPYEQYF
TRBV6-5 CASSYAPGQGEGYTF
TRBV9 CASSVENRAGTGELFF
TRBV5-1 CASSLEGGTTVYFDTQYF
TRBV7-3 CASSSGGGRDTQYF
TRBV27 CASSLSPGQHYNEQFF
TRBV29-1 CSVPSGSTDTQYF
TRBV21-1 CASILEGAGTGELFF
TRBV20-1 CSASLWREAFF
TRBV27 CASSDLAGSEDTQYF
TRBV5-1 CASSPGTAYGYTF
TRBV4-1 CASSRPSGRPYTGELFF
TRBV9 CASSVEGSYNEQFF
TRBV5-1 CASSLRQGGTYEQYF
TRBV6-6 CASRPTGDWREKLFF
TRBV4-3 CASSPSGRSDTQYF
TRBV7-9 CASSETASETQYF
TRBV29-1 CSVNRRSNTEAFF
TRBV6-5 CASITQYF
TRBV2 CASSEALRGYEQYF
TRBV19 CASSIVQGLSYEQYF
TRBV5-4 CASSWGGRAYEQYF
TRBV11-2 CASSPEGANVLTF
TRBV28 CASRGGGAGQPQHF
TRBV4-3 CASSQGLAGITYNEQFF
TRBV19 CASSKTGGYEQYF
TRBV30 CAWSGQGHGYTF